This TCR beta chain was retrieved from a study of shared clonotypes between healthy human individuals. Study conclusions and caveats: A handful of donors had roughly 5.2% of their naive CD4 clonotypes in common. In general, naive subsets displayed greater estimated richness than memory subsets did. The donor pool, a small one, limited the genetic and exposure-history diversity represented.

A note on this clone: Its antigen is not identified.

TCRdb's copy holds only in-frame clones and misses some; the assay was immunoSEQ multiplex PCR. The sample has more than 2,000,000 clones, 80% to 95% seen once; the top ten hold roughly 0.36%. This CDR3 contains 14 residues. Trimming pared 0 bases from V and 5 bases from J, leaving 11 bases between. In germline, CDR1 is SGHRS, CDR2 YFSETQ. HIV-negative, healthy adults without recent acute infections or vaccinations were the donors. The chain carries TRBV5-1 and TRBJ2-5, with no clear D. The sample consisted of naive CD4+ T cells from PBMCs. The subset denotes: CD45RA+ positively selected. This receptor was obtained from a man aged 18 to 30 in good health. Some clones in this sample may be carry-over from other donors' samples. The CDR3 spells CASSLDASWETQYF. DNA for the CDR3: TGCGCCAGCAGCTTGGATGCATCGTGGGAGACCCAGTACTTC. The entire variable domain, with the rest obtained from reference TRBV5-1 and TRBJ2-5, is as follows: KAGVTQTPRYLIKTRGQQVTLSCSPISGHRSVSWYQQTPGQGLQFLFEYFSETQRNKGNFPGRFSGRQFSNSRSEMNVSTLELGDSALYLCASSLDASWETQYFGPGTRLLVL.